This T cell receptor (beta chain) emerged from a study of post-analysis software for immune sequencing data. Study overall: Recorded disease courses covered relapsing-remitting, secondary progressive and progressive-relapsing multiple sclerosis. Some patients had no subtype annotation. Study results and caveats: Patients with multiple sclerosis recorded significantly lower normalized Chao1 diversity than controls, the study found. Patients had higher frequencies than controls of about five TRBV segments, including TRBV5-6, TRBV5-1 and TRBV20-1. Samples from one preparation batch, clustered by F measure, grouped strongly together.

cDNA libraries for TCR beta contained unique molecular identifiers. Once about 0.95 to 10 million T cells were used, roughly 500,000 cDNA molecules resulted. TCRdb reanalysed the PCR reads using MiXCR and keeps one entry per CDR3 protein. There are approximately 570,000 distinct CDR3 sequences in the sample; roughly two fifths occur only once, and 1.5% to 2% lies in the top ten. This clonotype was observed a few times. The antigen remains unidentified. V lost 4 bases, J lost 2 bases, and 12 bases lay in between. Germline V gives CDR1 SQVTM, CDR2 ANQGSEA. CDR3 size: 13 residues. Sequences were obtained from blood. The sequence was collected from a girl under 18 with multiple sclerosis. The V call is TRBV29-1, the J call TRBJ2-7, with D perhaps given as TRBD1 or TRBD2 (5 bases each). The CDR3, as DNA: TGCAGCGTTGTGGGGGTAAGGGCCTACGAGCAGTACTTC. This sequence encodes CSVVGVRAYEQYF.